Each of the 23 T cell receptor beta chains below was sequenced from the same sample in a study of T cells in Graves' hyperthyroidism and ophthalmopathy. The source material, RNA transcripts, was used to amplify TCR beta CDR3 regions. First-round RT-PCR targeting the TCR CDR3 was performed with the HTBI primer set. From the multiplex PCR reads, TCRdb called clonotypes with MiXCR, one entry per CDR3 protein. The sample contains fewer than 500,000 distinct CDR3 sequences, approximately 12% of which appear only once. Sequenced: blood. The origin of the receptors is a man aged 25-45 years with Graves' hyperthyroidism that later progressed to Graves' ophthalmopathy.

This clonotype was seen only a few times. The chain joins TRBV19 to TRBJ2-1; 9 bases line up with TRBD1. The CDR3 spans 15 residues. The germline V gene has CDR1 LNHDA and CDR2 SQIVND (reference sequence). J was trimmed by 2 bases and V by 3 bases; bases with no gene match: 2. As DNA, the CDR3 is TGTGCCAGTAGTATTGGGACAGGGACCTACAATGAGCAGTTCTTC. Its protein is CASSIGTGTYNEQFF.

Turning to this clonotype: Given a much more abundant clone one base away, this may be a read error. CDR3 in DNA: TGCAGTGCTAGCCCCCCACGTAGGGGATACGAGCAGTTCTTC. This gives the protein CSASPPRRGYEQFF. The V and J genes are TRBV20-1 and TRBJ2-7, with D possibly matching TRBD1 (5 bases). The last part of the DNA fits TRBJ2-1 better; the J call may be wrong. Germline loops: CDR1 DFQATT, CDR2 SNEGSKA (reference sequence). There are 14 residues in the CDR3.

This clonotype showed up many times. The J gene is TRBJ1-2, the V gene TRBV2; TRBD1 might be the D (5 bases). Trimming left V 2 bases short and J 4 bases short, with 14 bases between. This CDR3 comprises 15 residues. Germline CDR1 and CDR2: SNHLY and FYNNEI. This chain's CDR3 is CASSEPQVHIYGYTF. The CDR3 DNA reads TGTGCCAGCAGTGAACCACAGGTTCATATCTATGGCTACACCTTC.

This clonotype was detected many times. The chain couples TRBV6-2 or TRBV6-3 to TRBJ2-1, with D perhaps assigned TRBD1 or TRBD2 (5 bases each). The CDR3 length is 11 residues. The V end lost 8 bases, the J end lost 8 bases, and 10 bases lay between the germline ends. CDR1 is MNHEY and CDR2 is SVGEGT in the germline V gene. Here the CDR3 DNA reads TGTGCCAGCCGGGACGTCGATGAGCAGTTCTTC. Its translation: CASRDVDEQFF.

This clonotype was counted a few times. This chain joins TRBV18 and TRBJ2-5, with D possibly being TRBD1 or TRBD2 (5 bases each). Germline CDR1 is KGHSH and CDR2 is LQKENI. V gave up 6 bases and J gave up 2 bases, with 13 bases separating them. The CDR3 runs to 14 residues. The CDR3 here is CASSEGFIQETQYF. The CDR3 DNA sequence: TGTGCCAGCTCCGAGGGGTTTATTCAAGAGACCCAGTACTTC.

This clonotype turned up a few times. The rearrangement links TRBV30 to TRBJ2-7; TRBD1 matches 10 bases. The CDR3 length is 14 residues. Trimming cost V 5 bases and J 6 bases; bases outside gene matches: 10. Germline V CDR1 and CDR2: GTSNPN, SVGIG (reference sequence). CDR3: CAWGRTGGGAEQYF. The CDR3 region has the DNA TGTGCCTGGGGTAGGACAGGGGGGGGAGCCGAGCAGTACTTC.

This clonotype came up a few times. The chain has TRBV18 and TRBJ1-6, with no clear D. The germline V gene has CDR1 KGHSH and CDR2 LQKENI. V lost 2 bases to trimming and J lost 7 bases, with 9 bases between them. CDR3 size: 14 residues. The CDR3 sequence: CASSPSYANSPLHF. The CDR3 bases are TGTGCCAGCTCACCATCATATGCGAATTCACCCCTCCACTTT.

Only a few counts were recorded for this clonotype. V is TRBV4-1 and J is TRBJ2-3, with a weak D call TRBD1 (6 bases). The CDR3 loop spans 15 amino acids. Trimming cost V 2 bases and J 5 bases, with 14 bases left between them. CDR1 MGHRA and CDR2 YSYEKL come from the germline V gene. CDR3 nucleotide sequence: TGCGCCAGCAGCCAATATGCAGGGGCAGTAGATACGCAGTATTTT. Translation gives CASSQYAGAVDTQYF.

This clonotype was seen many times. The gene calls are TRBV3-1 and TRBJ2-1; D may be TRBD1 (5 bases). The germline V gene has CDR1 LGHDT and CDR2 YNNKEL (reference sequence). Between the trimmed V and J ends, which lost 8 bases and 4 bases, there was a span of 15 bases. There are 14 residues in the CDR3. The CDR3 here is CASGHLGQYNEQFF. The CDR3 nucleotides read TGTGCCAGCGGGCACCTCGGACAATACAATGAGCAGTTCTTC.

This clonotype was counted at least ten times. The rearrangement links TRBV2 to TRBJ1-1; 7 bases agree with TRBD1. The J segment lost 6 bases and the V segment lost 6 bases, leaving 10 bases of the junction unmatched. CDR3 length: 14 amino acids. CDR1 is SNHLY, CDR2 FYNNEI, per germline. The CDR3 coding sequence is TGTGCCAGCAGGGCACAGGGGAGAGGGGCTGAAGCTTTCTTT. Protein sequence: CASRAQGRGAEAFF.

The chain combines TRBV5-6 with TRBJ2-7; D uncertain. The V gene lost 0 bases and the J gene lost 6 bases, with 10 bases spanning the gap. Germline loops: CDR1 SGHDT, CDR2 YYEEEE. The CDR3 has 13 residues. The CDR3 loop reads CASSLVSLGEQYF. For the CDR3, the DNA is TGTGCCAGCAGCTTGGTTAGCCTCGGCGAGCAGTACTTC.

In this sample, this clonotype turned up many times. This sequence joins TRBV10-3 and TRBJ2-1; D could derive from TRBD1 or TRBD2 (5 bases each). Germline V gives CDR1 ENHRY, CDR2 SYGVKD. V was clipped by 5 bases and J by 7 bases, with 15 bases between them. The CDR3 has 14 residues. The CDR3 loop is CAISPGTGGNEQFF. The CDR3 DNA follows: TGTGCCATCAGTCCCGGGACGGGCGGTAATGAGCAGTTCTTC.

This clonotype was detected many times. This rearrangement joins TRBV2 to TRBJ2-1; 11 bases match TRBD2. Germline CDR1 and CDR2: SNHLY and FYNNEI. The V segment lost 3 bases and the J segment 5 bases; nucleotides outside the gene matches: 12. The CDR3 sequence is 18 residues long. The CDR3, as DNA: TGTGCCAGCAGTGATTGGCTAGCGGGGGGCCGGGGGGACAATGAGCAGTTCTTC. It is translated as CASSDWLAGGRGDNEQFF. Full variable domain (rest looked up from reference TRBV2 and TRBJ2-1): EPEVTQTPSHQVTQMGQEVILRCVPISNHLYFYWYRQILGQKVEFLVSFYNNEISEKSEIFDDQFSVERPDGSNFTLKIRSTKLEDSAMYFCASSDWLAGGRGDNEQFFGPGTRLTVL.

Concerning this clonotype: The junction differs from germline at one of its ends, possibly a read error. The chain employs TRBV28 and TRBJ1-2; a weak D match, TRBD1 (5 bases). The germline V gene has CDR1 MDHEN and CDR2 SYDVKM. The CDR3 loop spans 14 amino acids. This CDR3 is CASSFGGENYGNTF. The CDR3 DNA reads TGTGCCAGCAGTTTTGGGGGTGAGAACTATGGCAACACCTTC.

This rearrangement joins TRBV19 to TRBJ1-3; TRBD1 might be the D (6 bases). Between the trimmed V and J ends, which lost 4 bases and 0 bases, there was a span of 10 bases. CDR1 and CDR2 (germline): LNHDA, SQIVND (reference sequence). The CDR3 is 15 amino acids. The CDR3 DNA sequence: TGTGCCAGTAGTACCTTGACAGGCTCTGGAAACACCATATATTTT. Translated: CASSTLTGSGNTIYF.

The chain uses TRBV24-1 and TRBJ2-1; the D gene is possibly TRBD1 (6 bases). CDR1 is KGHDR, CDR2 SFDVKD, per germline. Trimming left V 4 bases short and J 8 bases short, with 20 bases between. This CDR3 is built from 16 residues. The CDR3, as DNA: TGTGCCACCAGTGACCCTCACAGGGAACGTCGGGATGAGCAGTTCTTC. This translates into CATSDPHRERRDEQFF.

This clonotype was counted at least ten times. The chain uses TRBV20-1 and TRBJ1-2, with 8 nucleotides matching TRBD1. Germline V gene lookup returns CDR1 DFQATT and CDR2 SNEGSKA (reference sequence). V was pared by 0 bases and J by 8 bases, with 11 bases of the junction left unmatched. There are 15 residues in the CDR3. CDR3 sequence (DNA): TGCAGTGCTAGAGATTGGGCGCAGGGGGCATGGGGCTACACCTTC. It specifies CSARDWAQGAWGYTF.

This chain uses TRBV30 with TRBJ2-7; TRBD1 is a possible D gene (5 bases). This CDR3 region has 14 residues. Trimming left V 5 bases short and J 3 bases short, with 17 bases between. From germline, CDR1 is GTSNPN and CDR2 SVGIG (reference sequence). CDR3 sequence reads: CAWVPRQSFYEQYF. The CDR3 bases are TGTGCCTGGGTTCCTCGACAGTCCTTCTACGAGCAGTACTTC.

This clonotype appeared a few times. The chain joins TRBV24-1 to TRBJ2-1; D unclear. Trimming left V 4 bases short and J 3 bases short, with 6 bases between. Germline values: CDR1 KGHDR, CDR2 SFDVKD. This CDR3 contains 13 residues. In DNA form, the CDR3 reads TGTGCCACCAGTGACTCCGACTACAATGAGCAGTTCTTC. Translated: CATSDSDYNEQFF.

There are many counts of this clonotype. This rearrangement joins TRBV7-9 to TRBJ1-1; no clear D. Germline CDR1 SEHNR, CDR2 FQNEAQ (reference sequence). V lost 3 bases and J 5 bases, leaving 16 bases between the germline ends. The CDR3 consists of 15 residues. CDR3 amino acids: CASSFLADSKTEAFF. The DNA for the CDR3 is TGTGCCAGCAGCTTTTTGGCGGATTCGAAAACTGAAGCTTTCTTT. Complete variable domain (other parts from reference TRBV7-9 and TRBJ1-1): DTGVSQNPRHKITKRGQNVTFRCDPISEHNRLYWYRQTLGQGPEFLTYFQNEAQLEKSRLLSDRFSAERPKGSFSTLEIQRTEQGDSAMYLCASSFLADSKTEAFFGQGTRLTVV.

This clonotype appeared many times. This chain links TRBV12-3 or TRBV12-4 with TRBJ1-2; 7 positions agree with TRBD1. CDR3 length: 14 amino acids. V lost 4 bases, J lost 12 bases, and 14 bases stayed unmatched. Here the CDR3 DNA reads TGTGCCAGCAGTTCGGACAGGTGGACGGGGTTCCACACCTTC. Residues: CASSSDRWTGFHTF.

Ten or more counts support this clonotype. At one of its ends the junction is not consistent with the germline gene, which may arise from a read error. The chain combines TRBV2 with TRBJ2-2; a weak D match, TRBD1 (5 bases). The CDR3 covers 12 residues. The germline V gene has CDR1 SNHLY and CDR2 FYNNEI. CDR3: CASREGVEELFF. CDR3 DNA sequence: TGTGCCAGCAGGGAAGGGGTGGAGGAGCTGTTTTTT.

About this clonotype itself: A read error may explain this, as a much larger clone is one base away. V and J are TRBV30 and TRBJ1-2; possible D gene TRBD1, 5 bases. CDR1 is GTSNPN, CDR2 SVGIG, per germline (reference sequence). The CDR3 consists of 12 residues. V dropped 2 bases and J dropped 2 bases, with 6 bases sitting between them. CDR3 bases: TGTGCCTGGAGTTGGGGGAACTATGGCTACACCTTC. This codes for CAWSWGNYGYTF.